Given below is one T cell receptor beta chain in context. Authors' methods: Estimated nucleated cell counts came from reference gene primer amplification. Some clones are missing from TCRdb's copy, which holds only in-frame ones; the method was immunoSEQ multiplex PCR. D and trimming were read from the DNA, whereas the V and J calls and clone size are those reported in that table. The sample yields 90,000 to 150,000 clones, about 90% seen once. The data belong to a study of blood T cell repertoires in COVID-19. Study as a whole: Material from acute and convalescent COVID-19 was sourced from the United States, Italy and Spain. PBMCs, B-cell-depleted T cells, or T cells were the source of the cDNA or gDNA that made up the material.

Germline V CDR1 and CDR2: MDHEN, SYDVKM. The V segment lost 7 bases and the J segment 1 base; nucleotides outside the gene matches: 7. The CDR3 is 14 residues long. The genes are TRBV28 and TRBJ2-7, with 7 positions matching TRBD2. Sequencing input: peripheral blood. The clonotype originates from a human donor in a cohort sampled during active COVID-19. The CDR3 DNA reads TGTGCCAGCAAAAGGTCCGGGGGGTCCTACGAGCAGTACTTC. Protein product: CASKRSGGSYEQYF.